This TCR beta chain was recorded in a study of cytomegalovirus exposure and HLA in healthy donors. Whole-study context: An earlier analysis identified 120 million or so unique TCR beta sequences in about 200 million T cells. Notes on the study in general: Over 150 TCR beta chains were listed as cytomegalovirus-associated. A highly shared variant cluster was judged a likely technical artifact.

The CDR3 totals 15 residues. Trimming pared 10 bases from V and 2 bases from J, leaving 21 bases between. The germline gives CDR1 MDHEN, CDR2 SYDVKM. The PCR ran on 60 Vbeta and 13 Jbeta primers. The assay was immunoSEQ multiplex PCR, and TCRdb's table has in-frame clones only and misses some. This table holds tens of thousands of clones, approximately 77% found once. Turning to this clone: Its antigen is unknown.

The chain is built from TRBV28 and TRBJ2-7; perhaps TRBD1 as D (6 bases). Sequencing was carried out using PBMCs. The TCR sequence derives from a man in his thirties or forties in good health and CMV-seronegative. Here the CDR3 reads CATTAPGHITYEQYF. The DNA of the CDR3 is TGTGCCACCACGGCGCCGGGACATATCACCTACGAGCAGTACTTC.